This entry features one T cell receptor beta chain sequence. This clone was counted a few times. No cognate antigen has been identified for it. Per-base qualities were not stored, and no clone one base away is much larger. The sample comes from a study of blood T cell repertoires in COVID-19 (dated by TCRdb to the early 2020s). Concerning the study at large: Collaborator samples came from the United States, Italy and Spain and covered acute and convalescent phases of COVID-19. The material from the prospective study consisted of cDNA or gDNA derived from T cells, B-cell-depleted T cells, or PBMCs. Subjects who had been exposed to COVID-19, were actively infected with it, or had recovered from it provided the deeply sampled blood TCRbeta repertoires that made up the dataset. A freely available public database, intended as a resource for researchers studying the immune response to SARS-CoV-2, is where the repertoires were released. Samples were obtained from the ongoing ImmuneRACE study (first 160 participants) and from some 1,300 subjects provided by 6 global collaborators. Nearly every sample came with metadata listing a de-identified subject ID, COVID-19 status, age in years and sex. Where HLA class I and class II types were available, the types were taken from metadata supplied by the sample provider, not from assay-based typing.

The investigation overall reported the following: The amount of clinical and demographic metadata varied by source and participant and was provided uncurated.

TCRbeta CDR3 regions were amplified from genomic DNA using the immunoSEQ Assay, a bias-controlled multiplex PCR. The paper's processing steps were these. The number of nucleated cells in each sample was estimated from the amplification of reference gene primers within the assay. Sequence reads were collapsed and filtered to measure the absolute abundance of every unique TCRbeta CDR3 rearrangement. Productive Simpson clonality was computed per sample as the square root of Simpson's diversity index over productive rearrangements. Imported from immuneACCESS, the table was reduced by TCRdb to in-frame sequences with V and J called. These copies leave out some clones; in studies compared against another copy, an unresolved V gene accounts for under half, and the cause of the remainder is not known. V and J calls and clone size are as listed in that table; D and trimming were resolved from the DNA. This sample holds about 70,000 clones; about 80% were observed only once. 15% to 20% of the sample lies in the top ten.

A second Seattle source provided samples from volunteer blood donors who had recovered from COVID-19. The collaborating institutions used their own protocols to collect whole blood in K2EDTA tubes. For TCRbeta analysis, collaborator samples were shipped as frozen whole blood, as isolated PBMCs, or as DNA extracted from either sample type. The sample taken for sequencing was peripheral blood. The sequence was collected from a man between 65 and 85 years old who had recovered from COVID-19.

In nucleotides, the sequence is TGTGCCTGGAGGGACAGTCCGTTAGCCAAAAACATTCAGTACTTC. This gives the protein CAWRDSPLAKNIQYF. The sequence links TRBV30 to TRBJ2-4; the D gene is possibly TRBD1, with 6 bases matching. Taken from cysteine to phenylalanine, the CDR3 has 15 residues. Solely the CDR3 DNA is kept, with 45 bases framed from the first base. CDR1 is given as GTSNPN and CDR2 as SVGIG, both from the germline V gene (reference sequence). V is shortened by 3 bases, J by 0 bases, and the region joining them spans 12 bases.